This passage covers 4 T cell receptor beta chains from one sample sequenced in a study of chemoradiotherapy in HPV16-positive cancers. TCRdb's copy holds only in-frame clones and misses some; the assay was immunoSEQ multiplex PCR. The sample gives tens of thousands of clones, over 90% of which show up once; roughly 17% is in the top ten. Material: blood, obtained from a patient who underwent chemoradiotherapy. These receptors came from a human donor with HPV-associated anogenital cancer.

DNA for the CDR3: TGTGCCAGCAGCCCTCGGACAGGGGTCTCCTACGAGCAGTACTTC. It yields the protein CASSPRTGVSYEQYF. V usage is TRBV7-2 and J usage is TRBJ2-7, with 9 bases that match TRBD1. Per germline, CDR1 SGHTA and CDR2 FQGNSA. CDR3 length: 15 residues. V trimming: 5 bases; J trimming: 0 bases; junction bases outside the gene matches: 5.

This clone was observed a handful of times. V gene TRBV11-2 combines with J gene TRBJ1-2; D is uncertain. Germline values: CDR1 SGHAT, CDR2 FQNNGV. The CDR3 has 15 amino acids. V dropped 4 bases and J dropped 2 bases, with 14 bases sitting between them. The CDR3 is CASSSYVGSNYGYTF. The CDR3 nucleotides read TGTGCCAGCAGCTCCTACGTGGGGTCGAACTATGGCTACACCTTC.

The genes are TRBV19 and TRBJ1-5; maybe TRBD1 (5 bases). The CDR3 is made up of 16 amino acids. V was clipped by 9 bases and J by 0 bases, with 18 bases between them. Germline values: CDR1 LNHDA, CDR2 SQIVND (reference sequence). The CDR3 nucleotides read TGTGCCAGGGGGGAGACAGTTGCTTATAGCAATCAGCCCCAGCATTTT. Residues: CARGETVAYSNQPQHF.

The chain combines TRBV6-5 with TRBJ1-4, with D perhaps TRBD1 (6 bases). V lost 6 bases to trimming and J lost 0 bases, with 11 bases between them. This CDR3 region has 15 residues. The germline V gene has CDR1 MNHEY and CDR2 SVGAGI. CDR3: CASRHRVATNEKLFF. The CDR3 DNA follows: TGTGCCAGCAGGCACAGGGTTGCAACTAATGAAAAACTGTTTTTT.